The 28 T cell receptor beta chains presented below share a single source sample, sequenced in a study of blood T cells in healthy people across ages. The second PCR ran roughly 6 to 12 cycles with a sample-barcoded 5' primer and J-beta primers. TCRdb independently ran MiXCR on the 5' RACE reads; one entry per CDR3 protein. The sample records 850,000 or so distinct CDR3 sequences, around 28% being singletons. Sequencing input: blood. The source of these receptors is a woman aged 80 or over in good health.

This clonotype was seen only a few times. The chain employs TRBV3-1 and TRBJ2-5, with D perhaps being TRBD1 or TRBD2 (7 bases each). The CDR3 runs 17 residues. From germline, CDR1 is LGHDT and CDR2 YNNKEL (reference sequence). The germline V and J ends were trimmed by 1 base and 11 bases, with 26 bases remaining between them. This chain's CDR3 is CASSQGQGGTALNGQYF. The CDR3 coding sequence is TGTGCCAGCAGCCAAGGCCAGGGGGGGACCGCGCTAAACGGGCAGTACTTC.

This clonotype was recorded at least ten times. V and J are TRBV28 and TRBJ2-1; maybe TRBD1 (7 bases). Per germline, CDR1 MDHEN and CDR2 SYDVKM. The CDR3 contains 16 residues. V lost 6 bases, J lost 3 bases, and 18 bases lay in between. The CDR3 DNA reads TGTGCCAGCAGAACCACTGCCCAGGGGGGCTACAATGAGCAGTTCTTC. Protein product: CASRTTAQGGYNEQFF.

Details on this clonotype: One junction end disagrees with the germline gene, perhaps due to a read error. This sequence joins TRBV12-3 or TRBV12-4 and TRBJ2-3; D gene ambiguous. The CDR3 spans 16 residues. The CDR3 here is CASSLSVSIIADAQYF. For the CDR3, the DNA is TGTGCCAGCAGTTTATCTGTCAGCATAATCGCAGATGCGCAGTATTTT.

The CDR3 DNA sequence: TGTGCCAGCAGTCGCCCGGGGCATGAAAAACTGTTTTTT. Amino acids: CASSRPGHEKLFF. This chain links TRBV27 with TRBJ1-4; weak D call: TRBD1 (5 bases). V gave up 5 bases and J gave up 6 bases, with 10 bases separating them. Germline CDR1 is MNHEY and CDR2 is SMNVEV (reference sequence). The CDR3 has 13 residues.

The chain has TRBV20-1 and TRBJ2-2; D is unresolved. Germline V gene data show CDR1 as DFQATT and CDR2 as SNEGSKA (reference sequence). V shed 2 bases and J shed 4 bases, with 8 bases lying between them. This CDR3 has 13 residues. CDR3 sequence reads: CSARYPVTGELFF. DNA for the CDR3: TGCAGTGCTAGATACCCGGTCACCGGGGAGCTGTTTTTT.

In regard to this clonotype: A much larger clone differs by one base, so this may be a read error. This chain uses TRBV6-1 with TRBJ2-7; no clear D gene. CDR1 and CDR2 (germline): MNHNS, SASEGT. The CDR3 sequence is 17 residues long. The CDR3 is CAGSEEMGRRSSYEQYF. The CDR3 bases are TGTGCCGGCAGTGAAGAGATGGGCAGACGGAGCTCCTACGAGCAGTACTTC.

This clonotype was counted ten times or more. V is TRBV5-1 and J is TRBJ2-1; 9 nucleotides agree with TRBD1. This CDR3 region has 16 residues. Germline CDR1 and CDR2: SGHRS and YFSETQ. Germline trimming cut 4 bases from V and 8 bases from J; bases unmatched to any gene: 13. CDR3 nucleotide sequence: TGCGCCAGCAGCCCTTCCGGGACAGGGAAGAACTATGAGCAGTTCTTC. Translated, it gives CASSPSGTGKNYEQFF. The whole variable domain, remainder taken from reference TRBV5-1 and TRBJ2-1, is KAGVTQTPRYLIKTRGQQVTLSCSPISGHRSVSWYQQTPGQGLQFLFEYFSETQRNKGNFPGRFSGRQFSNSRSEMNVSTLELGDSALYLCASSPSGTGKNYEQFFGPGTRLTVL.

Comment on this clonotype: Relative to the germline gene, one junction end is altered; a read error may explain this. V gene TRBV25-1 combines with J gene TRBJ2-3; 7 positions agree with TRBD1. CDR1 is MGHDK and CDR2 is SYGVNS in the germline V gene. This CDR3 has 16 residues. The CDR3, as DNA: TGTGCCAGCAGAAACCGGCAGGGGGTGGCACGCAGATACGCAGTATTT. Protein: CASRNRQGVARRYAVF.

The rearrangement joins TRBV28 to TRBJ2-3; D is possibly TRBD1 (6 bases). The CDR3 contains 15 residues. The V gene lost 5 bases and the J gene lost 0 bases, with 12 bases spanning the gap. Per the germline V gene, CDR1 is MDHEN and CDR2 is SYDVKM. As DNA, the CDR3 is TGTGCCAGCAGTATCGGGACAACTAGCACAGATACGCAGTATTTT. Amino acid sequence: CASSIGTTSTDTQYF.

The table lists this clonotype with many counts. The CDR3 bases are TGTGCCAGCAGCACTACAGGCGCCAATTTCTACAATGAGCAGTTCTTC. Its protein product is CASSTTGANFYNEQFF. The J gene is TRBJ2-1, the V gene TRBV7-9; perhaps TRBD1 as D (5 bases). There are 16 residues in the CDR3. Trimming pared 5 bases from V and 3 bases from J, leaving 17 bases between. Germline V gene data show CDR1 as SEHNR and CDR2 as FQNEAQ (reference sequence).

This clonotype was detected ten times or more. This chain links TRBV6-1 with TRBJ1-5; D gene uncertain. CDR1 MNHNS and CDR2 SASEGT come from the germline V gene. The ends were cut back, 5 bases at V and 3 bases at J, with 8 bases in the middle. The CDR3 spans 13 residues. CDR3 residues: CASSTSNNQPQHF. The CDR3 bases are TGTGCCAGCAGTACAAGTAACAATCAGCCCCAGCATTTT.

This clonotype was counted many times. The V and J genes are TRBV7-9 and TRBJ2-7; 7 positions match TRBD1. With V trimmed by 5 bases and J by 4 bases, 11 bases remained unmatched. Germline values: CDR1 SEHNR, CDR2 FQNEAQ (reference sequence). The CDR3 contains 15 residues. CDR3 loop: CASSPPRDSRYEQYF. CDR3 in DNA: TGTGCCAGCAGCCCGCCCCGGGACAGCCGGTACGAGCAGTACTTC.

This clonotype showed up just a few times. This could be a read error, since a much larger clone is one nucleotide away. The chain combines TRBV7-9 with TRBJ2-1, with D unclear. Germline-derived CDR1 and CDR2 are SEHNR and FQNEAQ (reference sequence). The V gene lost 1 base and the J gene lost 5 bases, with 12 bases spanning the gap. The CDR3 spans 15 residues. The CDR3 DNA sequence: TGTGCCAGCAGCTTAGGTGGACCAGCCAACAATGAGCAGTTCTTC. Its translation: CASSLGGPANNEQFF. The full variable domain, in which reference TRBV7-9 and TRBJ2-1 provide the parts outside the CDR3, is DTGVSQNPRHKITKRGQNVTFRCDPISEHNRLYWYRQTLGQGPEFLTYFQNEAQLEKSRLLSDRFSAERPKGSFSTLEIQRTEQGDSAMYLCASSLGGPANNEQFFGPGTRLTVL.

This clonotype was seen at least ten times. The chain has TRBV6-2 or TRBV6-3 and TRBJ2-2; 10 bases are shared with TRBD2. Germline V gene sequence: CDR1 MNHEY, CDR2 SVGEGT. J lost 2 bases, V lost 1 base, and 4 bases had no gene match. The CDR3 contains 17 residues. CDR3 loop: CASSYYLAGENTGELFF. For the CDR3, the DNA is TGTGCCAGCAGTTACTACCTAGCGGGGGAAAACACCGGGGAGCTGTTTTTT.

Concerning this clonotype: A much larger clone differs from this one at a single base, so this may be a read error. The V gene is TRBV28, the J gene TRBJ1-2; possibly TRBD1 for D (6 bases). CDR3 length: 14 amino acids. The V end lost 8 bases, the J end lost 4 bases, and 17 bases lay between the germline ends. CDR1 MDHEN and CDR2 SYDVKM come from the germline V gene. The CDR3 region is CASVGQFSVYGYTF. CDR3 DNA sequence: TGTGCCAGCGTCGGACAGTTCTCAGTCTATGGCTACACCTTC.

The chain has TRBV12-3 or TRBV12-4 and TRBJ1-2; 7 nucleotides align to TRBD1. The CDR3 spans 14 residues. Germline trimming cut 4 bases from V and 4 bases from J; bases unmatched to any gene: 6. The DNA for the CDR3 is TGTGCCAGCAGTTCCACGGGACAGCCCTATGGCTACACCTTC. Amino acids: CASSSTGQPYGYTF.

Ten or more counts support this clonotype. The V call is TRBV27, the J call TRBJ1-2; TRBD1 matches 12 bases. The J segment lost 3 bases and the V segment lost 5 bases, leaving 4 bases of the junction unmatched. Germline assignment: CDR1 MNHEY and CDR2 SMNVEV (reference sequence). The CDR3 covers 15 residues. Here the CDR3 reads CASSVGQGAYYGYTF. CDR3 DNA: TGTGCCAGCAGTGTGGGACAGGGGGCGTACTATGGCTACACCTTC.

The chain is built from TRBV7-2 and TRBJ2-4; D is unresolved. From germline, CDR1 is SGHTA and CDR2 FQGNSA. The V gene lost 5 bases and the J gene lost 0 bases, with 8 bases spanning the gap. This CDR3 is built from 14 residues. The CDR3 coding sequence is TGTGCCAGCAGCGAAGAGATAGCCAAAAACATTCAGTACTTC. Its translation is CASSEEIAKNIQYF. Together with reference TRBV7-2 and TRBJ2-4, the CDR3 gives the full variable domain: GAGVSQSPSNKVTEKGKDVELRCDPISGHTALYWYRQSLGQGLEFLIYFQGNSAPDKSGLPSDRFSAERTGGSVSTLTIQRTQQEDSAVYLCASSEEIAKNIQYFGAGTRLSVL.

This clonotype has a count of ten or more. This chain links TRBV6-6 with TRBJ1-2, with D unresolved. V lost 7 bases, J lost 2 bases, and 8 bases lay in between. The length of the CDR3 is 12 residues. CDR1 is MNHNY, CDR2 SVGAGI, per germline (reference sequence). CDR3 residues: CASKAGNYGYTF. CDR3 nucleotide sequence: TGTGCCAGCAAGGCGGGCAACTATGGCTACACCTTC.

This clonotype was recorded a few times. The chain joins TRBV12-3 or TRBV12-4 to TRBJ2-3; the D gene is possibly TRBD1 (7 bases). The germline V and J ends were trimmed by 3 bases and 4 bases, with 23 bases remaining between them. The CDR3 length is 18 residues. The CDR3 region has the DNA TGTGCCAGCAGTTTGGATTTCAGGGGGGCACTAACAGCAGATACGCAGTATTTT. Amino acids: CASSLDFRGALTADTQYF.

The sample holds one count of this clonotype. Its ends do not fully match the called genes, so a read error is possible. The CDR3 is CSLDRTGRDTRYF. The CDR3 nucleotides are TGCAGCTTAGACCGAACCGGGAGGGATACGCGGTATTTT. This chain links TRBV29-1 with TRBJ2-3, with 8 nucleotides matching TRBD2. The CDR3 is 13 residues long. CDR1 is SQVTM, CDR2 ANQGSEA, per germline.

At least ten counts were recorded for this clonotype. The rearrangement links TRBV7-2 to TRBJ1-2; D ambiguous. Per the germline V gene, CDR1 is SGHTA and CDR2 is FQGNSA. This CDR3 spans 17 amino acids. V lost 6 bases to trimming and J lost 5 bases, with 25 bases between them. The CDR3, as DNA: TGTGCCAGCAGAAGAGGATTCGTGGACTCACTTATGTATGGCTACACCTTC. Its translation is CASRRGFVDSLMYGYTF.

For this clonotype: A read error may explain this, as a much larger clone is one base away. The rearrangement uses TRBV7-2 and TRBJ1-6, with a possible D match to TRBD1 (6 bases). The V end was cut by 0 bases, the J end by 9 bases, with 15 bases between. Germline V gene data show CDR1 as SGHTA and CDR2 as FQGNSA. CDR3 size: 16 residues. The CDR3 DNA is TGTGCCAGCAGCTTAGCTTCCACAGGGACGACTTCACCCCTCCACTTT. Protein product: CASSLASTGTTSPLHF.

With regard to this clonotype: A much larger clonotype is one base distant, so this may be a read error. This chain links TRBV14 with TRBJ1-6; 7 bases match TRBD1. The ends lost 8 bases at V and 15 bases at J; junction bases unmatched: 7. Germline lookup yields CDR1 SGHDN and CDR2 FVKESK. The CDR3 runs 11 residues. DNA for the CDR3: TGTGCCAGCGGCCCCGGGACAGACCTCCACTTT. Translating it yields CASGPGTDLHF.

This clonotype came up many times. Since a much larger clone is just one base distant, this may be a read error. The chain couples TRBV7-2 to TRBJ2-5; a possible D gene is TRBD1 (5 bases). Germline V gives CDR1 SGHTA, CDR2 FQGNSA. The length of the CDR3 is 15 residues. Trimming stripped 4 bases from V and 11 bases from J, with 23 bases between. The CDR3 loop reads CASSYTEKGYLEQYF. The CDR3 coding sequence is TGTGCCAGCAGCTACACCGAGAAGGGGTATCTTGAGCAGTACTTC. The full variable domain, in which reference TRBV7-2 and TRBJ2-5 provide the parts outside the CDR3, is GAGVSQSPSNKVTEKGKDVELRCDPISGHTALYWYRQSLGQGLEFLIYFQGNSAPDKSGLPSDRFSAERTGGSVSTLTIQRTQQEDSAVYLCASSYTEKGYLEQYFGPGTRLLVL.

This clonotype came up many times. The chain couples TRBV6-5 to TRBJ1-1; D uncertain. The CDR3 consists of 13 residues. Deletions cut 2 bases from V and 2 bases from J, with 6 bases between. In germline, CDR1 is MNHEY, CDR2 SVGAGI. CDR3 loop: CASSYEVNTEAFF. Written as DNA, the CDR3 is TGTGCCAGCAGTTACGAGGTCAACACTGAAGCTTTCTTT.

The chain uses TRBV3-1 and TRBJ1-1; 8 bases fit TRBD1. The CDR3 has 15 amino acids. V trimming: 4 bases; J trimming: 5 bases; junction bases outside the gene matches: 9. Germline V gives CDR1 LGHDT, CDR2 YNNKEL (reference sequence). The CDR3 here is CASSPGRGRRTEAFF. The CDR3 region has the DNA TGTGCCAGCAGCCCAGGCAGGGGGCGAAGGACTGAAGCTTTCTTT.

In this sample, this clonotype turned up a few times. This rearrangement joins TRBV20-1 to TRBJ1-1; tentatively, D is TRBD1 (5 bases). Trimming cost V 3 bases and J 4 bases, with 18 bases left between them. Germline CDR1 is DFQATT and CDR2 is SNEGSKA (reference sequence). The CDR3 covers 15 residues. Here the CDR3 reads CSASLGGAVGTEAFF. In DNA form, the CDR3 reads TGCAGTGCTAGCCTTGGGGGTGCGGTTGGCACTGAAGCTTTCTTT.